The clone carrying this T cell receptor (beta chain) showed up just a few times. The antigen remains unidentified. TCRdb's table, derived via immunoSEQ multiplex PCR, lists solely in-frame clones and lacks some. In the table there are roughly 60,000 clones, approximately 80% of which are singletons. The data derive from a study of T cell responses to AZD1222 COVID-19 vaccine. Study-wide findings and caveats: Mapped onto spike, vaccine-associated CD4 TCRs spanned it and were dominant at 160-218 and 743-854. Once two AZD1222 doses were given, Spike-specific TCR breadth and depth went up. At study baseline, merely roughly 6 AZD1222 recipients were seropositive.

The sequences come from peripheral blood, collected 28 days after the second AZD1222 dose. The source is an adult who received the AZD1222 COVID-19 vaccine.

The CDR3 bases are TGCAGCGTTGGCATCGGGGGGGCTCAAGAGACCCAGTACTTC. It encodes CSVGIGGAQETQYF. The V and J genes are TRBV29-1 and TRBJ2-5, with TRBD2 matching over 8 bases. The CDR3 is made up of 14 amino acids. Looked up from germline, CDR1 is SQVTM and CDR2 is ANQGSEA. After removal of 4 bases from V and 2 bases from J, the junction contained 6 bases not matched to a gene.